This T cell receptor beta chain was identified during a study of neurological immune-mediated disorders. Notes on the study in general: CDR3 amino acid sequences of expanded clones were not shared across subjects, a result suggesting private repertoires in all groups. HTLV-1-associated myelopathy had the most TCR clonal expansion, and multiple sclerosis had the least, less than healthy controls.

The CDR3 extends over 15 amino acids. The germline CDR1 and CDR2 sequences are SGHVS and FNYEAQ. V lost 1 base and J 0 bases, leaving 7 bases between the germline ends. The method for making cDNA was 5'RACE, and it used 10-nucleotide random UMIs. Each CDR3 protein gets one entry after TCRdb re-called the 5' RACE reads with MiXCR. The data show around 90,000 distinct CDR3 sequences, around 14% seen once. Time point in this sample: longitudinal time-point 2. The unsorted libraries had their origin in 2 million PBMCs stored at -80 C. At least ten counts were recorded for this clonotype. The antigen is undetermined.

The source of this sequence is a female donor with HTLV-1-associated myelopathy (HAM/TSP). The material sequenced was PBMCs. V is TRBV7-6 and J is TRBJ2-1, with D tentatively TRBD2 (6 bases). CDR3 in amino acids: CASSLGLGSYNEQFF. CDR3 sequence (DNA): TGTGCCAGCAGCTTAGGACTAGGCTCCTACAATGAGCAGTTCTTC.